A single sample gave rise to the 18 T cell receptor beta chains below, sequenced in a study of cytomegalovirus exposure and HLA in healthy donors. The assay was immunoSEQ multiplex PCR, and TCRdb's table has in-frame clones only and misses some. Found here are approximately 60,000 clones, about 92% of them singletons; the top ten hold roughly 1.3%. Sequences were obtained from PBMCs. The receptor set was obtained from a woman aged 18-29 years in good health and CMV-seronegative.

V gene TRBV5-1 combines with J gene TRBJ1-1, with TRBD1 matching over 7 bases. This CDR3 comprises 15 residues. Germline V gene lookup returns CDR1 SGHRS and CDR2 YFSETQ. Trimming removed 2 bases from V and 0 bases from J; junction bases left unmatched: 4. Here the CDR3 reads CASSLGDRMNTEAFF. CDR3 nucleotide sequence: TGCGCCAGCAGCTTAGGGGACAGAATGAACACTGAAGCTTTCTTT.

The chain couples TRBV12-5 to TRBJ2-2, with 9 bases that match TRBD1. The ends lost 5 bases at V and 0 bases at J; junction bases unmatched: 4. Germline-derived CDR1 and CDR2 are LGHNT and FRNRAP. The CDR3 runs to 16 residues. The chain's CDR3 is CASGPDRGANTGELFF. CDR3 coding DNA: TGTGCTAGTGGTCCAGACAGGGGGGCGAACACCGGGGAGCTGTTTTTT. The entire variable domain, with the rest obtained from reference TRBV12-5 and TRBJ2-2, is as follows: DARVTQTPRHKVTEMGQEVTMRCQPILGHNTVFWYRQTMMQGLELLAYFRNRAPLDDSGMPKDRFSAEMPDATLATLKIQPSEPRDSAVYFCASGPDRGANTGELFFGEGSRLTVL.

This clone was detected once. The chain joins TRBV7-3 to TRBJ2-3; maybe TRBD2 (5 bases). Germline V gives CDR1 SGHTA, CDR2 FQGTGA. The V and J ends lost 5 bases and 6 bases respectively, with 15 bases between them. The CDR3 has 14 residues. DNA for the CDR3: TGTGCCAGCAGCCCAGGACTGATCTACGATACGCAGTATTTT. Translation: CASSPGLIYDTQYF.

V is TRBV18 and J is TRBJ1-4; 7 positions agree with TRBD1. J was trimmed by 4 bases and V by 4 bases; bases with no gene match: 6. The CDR3 totals 15 residues. Germline V gives CDR1 KGHSH, CDR2 LQKENI. In DNA form, the CDR3 reads TGTGCCAGCTCACTGAACTCAGGGGGTAATGAAAAACTGTTTTTT. This translates into CASSLNSGGNEKLFF.

The chain joins TRBV28 to TRBJ1-1; D gene uncertain. V was trimmed by 6 bases and J by 10 bases, leaving 21 bases between them. The germline V gene has CDR1 MDHEN and CDR2 SYDVKM. The CDR3 is made up of 14 amino acids. CDR3 sequence (DNA): TGTGCCAGCAGATCCGACCCGGGGTCGCTAGTAGCTTTCTTT. Its protein is CASRSDPGSLVAFF.

This clone was seen more than once but under ten times. J is TRBJ1-4 and V is TRBV6-1; 9 positions agree with TRBD1. The CDR3 is 14 amino acids. The germline V gene has CDR1 MNHNS and CDR2 SASEGT. The CDR3 is CVSTRDRVNEKLFF. Written as DNA, the CDR3 is TGTGTCAGTACCCGGGACAGGGTTAATGAAAAACTGTTTTTT.

The rearrangement links TRBV6-1 to TRBJ2-3; 7 bases fit TRBD2. The CDR3 has 12 amino acids. CDR1 and CDR2 from the germline V gene are MNHNS and SASEGT. After removal of 8 bases from V and 2 bases from J, the junction contained 1 base not matched to a gene. The CDR3 is CASAGDTDTQYF. The CDR3, as DNA: TGTGCCAGCGCGGGGGACACAGATACGCAGTATTTT.

The chain couples TRBV7-9 to TRBJ2-7; TRBD1 aligns across 9 bases. CDR1 and CDR2 (germline): SEHNR, FQNEAQ (reference sequence). The CDR3 spans 13 residues. Trimming removed 5 bases from V and 7 bases from J; junction bases left unmatched: 6. The CDR3 bases are TGTGCCAGCAGCCAAGGACAGGGGTGGGAGCAGTACTTC. Translating gives CASSQGQGWEQYF.

The chain is built from TRBV2 and TRBJ2-1, with D perhaps TRBD1 (5 bases). Trimming took 6 bases from V and 2 from J, leaving 17 bases between them. This CDR3 has 16 amino acids. The germline V gene has CDR1 SNHLY and CDR2 FYNNEI. CDR3 amino acids: CASRGPAGSPYNEQFF. CDR3 nucleotide sequence: TGTGCCAGCAGGGGCCCGGCAGGGTCCCCCTACAATGAGCAGTTCTTC.

This clone appeared once. V and J are TRBV29-1 and TRBJ2-1; possible D gene TRBD1, 5 bases. There are 13 residues in the CDR3. The V gene lost 6 bases and the J gene lost 4 bases, with 13 bases spanning the gap. The germline V gene encodes CDR1 SQVTM and CDR2 ANQGSEA. This CDR3 reads CSVAQGWYNEQFF. In nucleotides, the CDR3 is TGCAGCGTGGCTCAGGGTTGGTACAATGAGCAGTTCTTC.

The gene calls are TRBV7-8 and TRBJ2-5; TRBD1 aligns across 8 bases. CDR3 size: 19 residues. Germline-derived CDR1 and CDR2 are SGHVS and FQNEAQ. Losses at the gene ends were 0 bases for V and 5 bases for J; bases not matched to a gene: 17. The CDR3 sequence is CASSLAPQGAWVGAETQYF. CDR3 nucleotide sequence: TGTGCCAGCAGCTTAGCCCCCCAGGGGGCTTGGGTAGGGGCGGAGACCCAGTACTTC.

The J gene is TRBJ1-3, the V gene TRBV6-1, with 8 bases that match TRBD1. The V and J ends lost 1 base and 0 bases, in that order; junction bases with no gene match: 5. The germline V gene encodes CDR1 MNHNS and CDR2 SASEGT. The length of the CDR3 is 17 residues. The CDR3 DNA reads TGTGCCAGCAGTGAAGAGGGACAGGCCATCTCTGGAAACACCATATATTTT. It specifies CASSEEGQAISGNTIYF.

The chain links TRBV5-5 to TRBJ2-2; D is perhaps TRBD1 (6 bases). The CDR3 extends over 14 amino acids. CDR1 is SGHKS and CDR2 is YYEKEE in the germline V gene (reference sequence). V was shortened by 2 bases and J by 7 bases, with 12 bases between the two germline ends. The CDR3 DNA reads as TGTGCCAGCAGCTTACAGGGATTTGGCGGGGAGCTGTTTTTT. Amino acids: CASSLQGFGGELFF.

This chain links TRBV29-1 with TRBJ1-2; 7 positions agree with TRBD1. The CDR3 length is 12 residues. V was clipped by 1 base and J by 4 bases; unmatched bases: 0. Germline V gene sequence: CDR1 SQVTM, CDR2 ANQGSEA. The CDR3: CSVEGQGYGYTF. CDR3 coding DNA: TGCAGCGTTGAAGGACAGGGCTATGGCTACACCTTC.

The chain recombines TRBV5-1 with TRBJ1-1; TRBD1 matches 8 bases. V trimming: 3 bases; J trimming: 5 bases; junction bases outside the gene matches: 3. The CDR3 has 13 amino acids. Germline V gene sequence: CDR1 SGHRS, CDR2 YFSETQ. The CDR3 loop is CASSSGQGTEAFF. For the CDR3, the DNA is TGCGCCAGCAGCTCCGGACAGGGTACTGAAGCTTTCTTT.

V gene TRBV4-1 combines with J gene TRBJ1-1; D call uncertain. The CDR3 runs to 15 residues. Deletions cut 1 base from V and 3 bases from J, with 12 bases between. The germline CDR1 and CDR2 sequences are MGHRA and YSYEKL. The CDR3 sequence: CASSQVTREDTEAFF. The CDR3 region has the DNA TGCGCCAGCAGCCAAGTAACGAGGGAGGACACTGAAGCTTTCTTT.

The J gene is TRBJ1-2, the V gene TRBV18; no definite D call. This CDR3 region has 14 residues. V was cut by 2 bases and J by 8 bases, with 15 bases left in between. Looked up from germline, CDR1 is KGHSH and CDR2 is LQKENI. CDR3 loop: CASSPDRGIVGYTF. CDR3 nucleotides: TGTGCCAGCTCACCAGATCGGGGTATCGTCGGCTACACCTTC.

The V call is TRBV9, the J call TRBJ2-7; D gene uncertain. The ends were cut back, 0 bases at V and 6 bases at J, with 13 bases in the middle. Germline loops: CDR1 SGDLS, CDR2 YYNGEE. This CDR3 contains 14 residues. The CDR3 DNA follows: TGTGCCAGCAGCGTAGGTTCTGAGGTGGGCGAGCAGTACTTC. Residues: CASSVGSEVGEQYF.